One and the same sample provided the 16 T cell receptor beta chains below, sequenced in a study of spatial heterogeneity in lung cancer. For these receptors, no antigen is known. Time point in this sample: sample taken at primary tumor resection. TCRdb itself ran the 5' RACE reads through MiXCR, one entry per CDR3 protein. This sample has about 3,700 distinct CDR3 sequences, with about 26% found just once. Overall study findings and caveats: How many expanded intratumoral alpha and beta TCRs were present tracked the tumor mutation count, which was a count of nonsynonymous mutations.

The starting material was lung tumor tissue, obtained at surgery. The receptors stem from a male donor with early-stage non-small cell lung cancer.

Of note for this clonotype: Found in a library prepared for alpha chains, this beta chain is an off-target read, and its abundance has little meaning. The chain joins TRBV5-6 to TRBJ2-3; 8 nucleotides match TRBD1. Germline V gene data show CDR1 as SGHDT and CDR2 as YYEEEE. The CDR3 totals 15 residues. V lost 2 bases, J lost 1 base, and 3 bases stayed unmatched. The CDR3, as DNA: TGTGCCAGCAGCTTAGACAGGGGCCGCACAGATACGCAGTATTTT. Its protein product is CASSLDRGRTDTQYF.

In its sample, this clonotype is medium-sized. Because the library targeted alpha chains, this beta chain is an off-target read whose size means little. V and J are TRBV14 and TRBJ2-7, with a tentative D call TRBD1 (5 bases). Between the trimmed V and J ends, which lost 5 bases and 0 bases, there was a span of 17 bases. Germline V gives CDR1 SGHDN, CDR2 FVKESK. The CDR3 has 16 amino acids. CDR3: CASSSVGVWSSYEQYF. The DNA of the CDR3 is TGTGCCAGCAGCTCAGTAGGGGTTTGGAGCTCCTACGAGCAGTACTTC.

As concerns this clonotype: This beta chain turned up in a library designed for alpha chains; as an off-target read, its abundance says little. CDR3: CSAPPRERGGVSNEQFF. CDR3 coding DNA: TGCAGTGCTCCTCCTCGGGAGAGGGGCGGGGTATCCAATGAGCAGTTCTTC. The chain uses TRBV20-1 and TRBJ2-1; D might be TRBD2 (6 bases). There are 17 residues in the CDR3. Germline V gives CDR1 DFQATT, CDR2 SNEGSKA (reference sequence). V was clipped by 5 bases and J by 6 bases, with 26 bases between them.

This clonotype is classed as medium-sized. The library was built for alpha chains, so this beta chain is an off-target read and its size means little. The V and J genes are TRBV5-1 and TRBJ2-3, with D unresolved. The CDR3 sequence is 14 residues long. Trimming took 0 bases from V and 3 from J, leaving 8 bases between them. Germline CDR1 reads SGHRS; CDR2 reads YFSETQ. CDR3 region: CASSLVSETDTQYF. CDR3 in DNA: TGCGCCAGCAGCTTGGTTAGTGAGACAGATACGCAGTATTTT.

This clonotype is labeled medium-sized (0.01 to 0.1%). This beta chain turned up in a library designed for alpha chains; as an off-target read, its abundance says little. The V gene is TRBV7-2, the J gene TRBJ2-5, with D possibly TRBD1 on 6 matching bases. Trimming shortened V by 6 bases and J by 5 bases, and 13 bases separated the two germline ends. CDR1 is SGHTA and CDR2 is FQGNSA in the germline V gene. CDR3 size: 13 residues. The CDR3 DNA reads TGTGCCAGCAGTCCAGGGGTTACGGAGACCCAGTACTTC. As protein: CASSPGVTETQYF.

This clonotype is labeled as medium-sized. A library prepared for alpha chains yielded this beta chain as an off-target read; its size is of little meaning. The chain links TRBV10-2 to TRBJ1-5, with a tentative D call TRBD1 (6 bases). CDR3 length equals 15 residues. From germline, CDR1 is WSHSY and CDR2 SAAADI. V dropped 0 bases and J dropped 5 bases, with 11 bases sitting between them. CDR3 DNA sequence: TGCGCCAGCAGTGAGTCGAGGGGGGAAGATCAGCCCCAGCATTTT. Residues: CASSESRGEDQPQHF.

By sample fraction, this clonotype is medium-sized. This beta chain appears as a stray read in a library generated for alpha chains; its size is not informative. The chain links TRBV20-1 to TRBJ1-1; D may be TRBD1 (5 bases). The V gene lost 1 base and the J gene lost 7 bases, with 19 bases spanning the gap. The CDR3 has 15 residues. Germline CDR1 reads DFQATT; CDR2 reads SNEGSKA (reference sequence). The CDR3 here is CSARGGGSTDIEAFF. The CDR3, as DNA: TGCAGTGCTAGAGGGGGGGGTTCAACCGATATTGAAGCTTTCTTT.

By share, this clonotype ranks as medium-sized. This beta chain is a stray read from a library made for alpha chains; its abundance is not meaningful. The rearrangement links TRBV20-1 to TRBJ1-4; 7 nucleotides align to TRBD1. This CDR3 spans 13 amino acids. V lost 6 bases, J lost 8 bases, and 9 bases stayed unmatched. Germline V gives CDR1 DFQATT, CDR2 SNEGSKA (reference sequence). The CDR3 nucleotides read TGCAGTGCCAGACAGGGAGGTGGAGAAAAACTGTTTTTT. Its protein is CSARQGGGEKLFF.

This clonotype is medium-sized in the sample. As an off-target read in a library built for alpha chains, this beta chain has a frequency of little significance. The chain carries TRBV7-3 and TRBJ2-2; maybe TRBD1 (6 bases). Germline V gene data show CDR1 as SGHTA and CDR2 as FQGTGA. The germline V and J ends were trimmed by 5 bases and 0 bases, with 13 bases remaining between them. The CDR3 is 16 residues long. CDR3 coding DNA: TGTGCCAGCAGCCAGATCGGACAGCCGAACACCGGGGAGCTGTTTTTT. This sequence encodes CASSQIGQPNTGELFF. Complete variable domain (other parts from reference TRBV7-3 and TRBJ2-2): GAGVSQTPSNKVTEKGKYVELRCDPISGHTALYWYRQSLGQGPEFLIYFQGTGAADDSGLPNDRFFAVRPEGSVSTLKIQRTERGDSAVYLCASSQIGQPNTGELFFGEGSRLTVL.

This clonotype is medium-sized within its sample. This beta chain represents an off-target read in a library built for alpha chains; its size is of limited meaning. The chain uses TRBV20-1 and TRBJ2-3; unclear D gene. V shed 5 bases and J shed 4 bases, with 13 bases lying between them. The CDR3 totals 13 residues. CDR1 DFQATT and CDR2 SNEGSKA come from the germline V gene (reference sequence). CDR3 sequence (DNA): TGCAGTGCTTCGGAGCAGTCCGCAGATACGCAGTATTTT. Amino acid sequence: CSASEQSADTQYF.

This clonotype showed up many times. This beta chain is an off-target read within a library intended for alpha chains, so its frequency means little. The chain is built from TRBV7-4 and TRBJ2-3; TRBD1 agrees at 9 bases. J lost 6 bases, V lost 4 bases, and 5 bases had no gene match. CDR1 and CDR2 from the germline V gene are SGHVT and SQSDAQ. The CDR3 sequence is 14 residues long. The CDR3 DNA reads TGTGCCAGCAGCTGGGGACAGGGATCCGATACGCAGTATTTT. Translating gives CASSWGQGSDTQYF.

This clonotype is deemed medium-sized. This beta chain is an off-target read within a library intended for alpha chains, so its frequency means little. The gene calls are TRBV5-1 and TRBJ2-2, with D tentatively TRBD1 (6 bases). CDR3 size: 15 residues. Germline CDR1 SGHRS, CDR2 YFSETQ. V was pared by 1 base and J by 2 bases, with 9 bases between. CDR3 DNA sequence: TGCGCCAGCAGCTTGTGGACAGTTAACACCGGGGAGCTGTTTTTT. Translated, it gives CASSLWTVNTGELFF.

By its share, this clonotype is medium-sized. Because this beta chain is a stray read in a library intended to capture alpha chains, its abundance should not be given much weight. The rearrangement links TRBV4-1 to TRBJ2-1, with 8 positions matching TRBD1. Losses at the gene ends were 4 bases for V and 2 bases for J; bases not matched to a gene: 7. Looked up from germline, CDR1 is MGHRA and CDR2 is YSYEKL. The CDR3 loop spans 16 amino acids. For the CDR3, the DNA is TGCGCCAGCAGCCTCCTCCCAGGGGGCGCCTACAATGAGCAGTTCTTC. It yields the protein CASSLLPGGAYNEQFF.

About this clonotype itself: This beta chain lies outside the target of a library built for alpha chains; its clone size means little. V and J are TRBV28 and TRBJ1-2; maybe TRBD1 (5 bases). CDR1 and CDR2 (germline): MDHEN, SYDVKM. Trimming shortened V by 2 bases and J by 5 bases, and 15 bases separated the two germline ends. The CDR3 runs to 15 residues. The chain's CDR3 is CASSLGRGGWYGYTF. For the CDR3, the DNA is TGTGCCAGCAGTTTAGGTAGGGGTGGATGGTATGGCTACACCTTC.

This clonotype was picked up a small number of times. As an off-target read in a library built for alpha chains, this beta chain has a frequency of little significance. V and J are TRBV27 and TRBJ1-4; D gene unclear. V was clipped by 3 bases and J by 4 bases, with 9 bases between them. The V gene's germline CDR1 is MNHEY and CDR2 SMNVEV (reference sequence). CDR3 length: 14 residues. The CDR3 region has the DNA TGTGCCAGCAGTTTCTCAGGTGTTAATGAAAAACTGTTTTTT. It translates to CASSFSGVNEKLFF.

As regards this clonotype: The library was designed around alpha chains, so this beta chain is a stray read whose abundance carries little weight. J is TRBJ1-2 and V is TRBV20-1, with 7 bases matching TRBD1. V dropped 5 bases and J dropped 6; count of bases not matched to a gene: 0. CDR1 is DFQATT, CDR2 SNEGSKA, per germline (reference sequence). The CDR3 length is 10 residues. The CDR3 coding sequence is TGCAGTGCTGGACAGGATGGCTACACCTTC. Amino acid sequence: CSAGQDGYTF.